A selection of T cell receptor beta chains follows, all from one sample in a study of shared clonotypes between healthy human individuals. Data came from immunoSEQ multiplex PCR; TCRdb stores just in-frame clones and leaves some out. The sample has 950,000 to 1,100,000 clones; roughly 75% are singletons. The material sequenced was memory CD4+ T cells sorted from blood. These TCRs come from a man aged 18 to 35 in good health. Each CDR3 is given with its conserved first and last residue. D genes are given only for firm matches. Rows may omit the clone size; those that give it use once, few, many or a size class.

>NA|TRBV5-1|TRBJ2-3|NA
TGCGCCAGCAGCTTGAGCCAGTACACAGATACGCAGTATTTT
CASSLSQYTDTQYF
>TRBD2|TRBV19|TRBJ2-7|few
TGTGCCAGTAGTGTCACTAGCGGGGGGGCGACTGAGCAGTACTTC
CASSVTSGGATEQYF
>NA|TRBV7-9|TRBJ2-1|NA
TGTGCCAGCAGCTCCCGACCCACAGGTGAGCAGTTCTTC
CASSSRPTGEQFF
>TRBD1|TRBV30|TRBJ2-1|once
TGTGCCTGGAGCGACAGGGCGTTCTACAATGAGCAGTTCTTC
CAWSDRAFYNEQFF
>NA|TRBV11-3|TRBJ2-7|few
TGTGCCAGCAGCCCTGGGGGTGTCAACGAGCAGTACTTC
CASSPGGVNEQYF
>NA|TRBV6-5|TRBJ2-7|NA
TGTGCCAGCAGTTCGACAACTAGTCCCTACGAGCAGTACTTC
CASSSTTSPYEQYF
>NA|TRBV4-1|TRBJ2-7|NA
TGCGCCAGCAGCCAAGATGTTAGCTCCTACGAGCAGTACTTC
CASSQDVSSYEQYF
>NA|TRBV5-1|TRBJ2-1|NA
TGCGCCAGCAGCTTAGTTGCCAGCAGCTCCTACAATGAGCAGTTCTTC
CASSLVASSSYNEQFF
>NA|TRBV21-1|TRBJ2-7|NA
TGTGCCAGCAGCAAGGGAGGGGGGCCCGCCTACGAGCAGTACTTC
CASSKGGGPAYEQYF
>TRBD2|TRBV2|TRBJ2-7|NA
TGTGCCAGCAGTTCTAGCGGGCAGTCCTACGAGCAGTACTTC
CASSSSGQSYEQYF
>NA|TRBV2|TRBJ2-7|NA
TGTGCCAGCAGTGAAGAAGGGACCGCTGGGTACGAGCAGTACTTC
CASSEEGTAGYEQYF
>TRBD2|TRBV6-6|TRBJ2-5|NA
TGTGCCAGCAGTTACTCCCCAGGCGGGAGGGAGACCCAGTACTTC
CASSYSPGGRETQYF
>NA|TRBV10-3|TRBJ2-7|NA
TGTGCCATCAGTGAGTCGGGCTACGCCTACGAGCAGTACTTC
CAISESGYAYEQYF
>TRBD2|TRBV5-1|TRBJ2-2|NA
TGCGCCAGCAGCTTGATCCGGACTAGGAACACCGGGGAGCTGTTTTTT
CASSLIRTRNTGELFF
>TRBD2|TRBV7-2|TRBJ2-2|NA
TGTGCCAGCAGGCCATCTAGCGGGGGGGACACCGGGGAGCTGTTTTTT
CASRPSSGGDTGELFF
>NA|TRBV6-5|TRBJ2-7|NA
TGTGCCAGCAGTTTGACAGCATCAGCCCAGTACGAGCAGTACTTC
CASSLTASAQYEQYF
>NA|TRBV10-1|TRBJ2-3|NA
TGCGCCAGCGGGCGTAGCACAGATACGCAGTATTTT
CASGRSTDTQYF
>NA|TRBV6-5|TRBJ1-2|NA
TGTGCCAGCAGAGACGGGACTCTTCTTAGTGGCTACACCTTC
CASRDGTLLSGYTF
>TRBD2|TRBV30|TRBJ2-7|NA
TGTGCCTGGAGTGTACGGGGGAGCGGGAGGTCCTACGAGCAGTACTTC
CAWSVRGSGRSYEQYF
>NA|TRBV28|TRBJ1-5|NA
TGTGCCACCAGTCAAGAGCCCCAGCATTTT
CATSQEPQHF
>NA|TRBV7-8|TRBJ2-3|NA
TGTGCCAGCAGCCCAACCAGGCTTCTCACAGATACGCAGTATTTT
CASSPTRLLTDTQYF
>NA|TRBV19|TRBJ2-1|NA
TGTGCCAGTAGGCACACTACCTACAATGAGCAGTTCTTC
CASRHTTYNEQFF
>NA|TRBV5-1|TRBJ1-6|few
TGCGCCAGCAGGGATAATTCACCCCTCCACTTT
CASRDNSPLHF
>NA|TRBV7-9|TRBJ2-5|once
TGTGCCAGCAGCTTAGCCGGTGGTACAGAAGAGACCCAGTACTTC
CASSLAGGTEETQYF
>NA|TRBV27|TRBJ2-7|NA
TGTGCCAGCAGTTTATCGAAAGGGCCCGAGCAGTACTTC
CASSLSKGPEQYF
>TRBD1|TRBV5-1|TRBJ1-4|NA
TGCGCCAGCAGCGTCGGGACAGCTGGCACAACTAATGAAAAACTGTTTTTT
CASSVGTAGTTNEKLFF
>NA|TRBV27|TRBJ1-2|NA
TGTGCCAGCAGTGAAACAGCGTATCGGCGAAGTGGCTACACCTTC
CASSETAYRRSGYTF
>NA|TRBV10-3|TRBJ1-1|few
TGTGCCATCAGTGAGTCAGGGGGTGCCACTGAAGCTTTCTTT
CAISESGGATEAFF
>TRBD1|TRBV10-1|TRBJ1-5|NA
TGCGCCAGCATTGGGACAGGGGGCGGTCAGCCCCAGCATTTT
CASIGTGGGQPQHF
>TRBD1|TRBV10-3|TRBJ1-1|few
TGTGCCATCTCGATTCCAGGACAGGGGAACACTGAAGCTTTCTTT
CAISIPGQGNTEAFF
>TRBD1|TRBV5-4|TRBJ2-7|NA
TGTGCCAGCAGCTTGTTGGGACAGGGGGCCTACGAGCAGTACTTC
CASSLLGQGAYEQYF
>NA|TRBV7-2|TRBJ1-5|NA
TGTGCCAGCAGCGCCTCGCAAGGGAGCAATCAGCCCCAGCATTTT
CASSASQGSNQPQHF
>NA|TRBV2|TRBJ1-1|few
TGTGCCAGCAGGTACAGGGTACCTTTCTTT
CASRYRVPFF
>NA|TRBV7-2|TRBJ2-5|NA
TGTGCCAGCAGCTTAGACTGGCGCCGCCAAGAGACCCAGTACTTC
CASSLDWRRQETQYF
>TRBD1|TRBV19|TRBJ2-7|NA
TGTGCCAGTAGTATCGTGACAGGGGGGACCTACGAGCAGTACTTC
CASSIVTGGTYEQYF
>NA|TRBV11-2|TRBJ1-1|NA
TGTGCCAGCAGCTTTAGAGAGGACACTGAAGCTTTCTTT
CASSFREDTEAFF
>NA|TRBV5-1|TRBJ2-3|NA
TGCGCCAGCACCCCCGGGACAGATACGCAGTATTTT
CASTPGTDTQYF
>NA|TRBV5-1|TRBJ2-7|once
TGCGCCAGCAGCCTCGACTCGGGGACCTACGAGCAGTACTTC
CASSLDSGTYEQYF
>TRBD1|TRBV2|TRBJ1-5|once
TGTGCCAGCAGGGAATGGACAGGACCAAATCAGCCCCAGCATTTT
CASREWTGPNQPQHF
>NA|TRBV5-4|TRBJ1-6|NA
TGTGCCAGCAGCTTGGGGGTCAATTCACCCCTCCACTTT
CASSLGVNSPLHF
>TRBD2|TRBV4-3|TRBJ2-5|NA
TGCGCCAGCAGCCAAGATTCTAGCGGGAGCGGAGAGACCCAGTACTTC
CASSQDSSGSGETQYF
>NA|TRBV9|TRBJ2-7|NA
TGTGCCAGCAGCCCCGGGACGGGCGAGCAGTACTTC
CASSPGTGEQYF
>TRBD1|TRBV6-5|TRBJ1-2|NA
TGTGCCAGCAGTTACCGTAGGACAGGAAGTTATGGCTACACCTTC
CASSYRRTGSYGYTF
>TRBD1|TRBV30|TRBJ1-1|NA
TGTGCCTGGTCCCGGGACAGGGCTGAAGCTTTCTTT
CAWSRDRAEAFF
>NA|TRBV14|TRBJ2-1|NA
TGTGCCAGCAGCCGACCCGGGCAGGTGCAGTTCTTC
CASSRPGQVQFF
>NA|TRBV15|TRBJ2-7|few
TGTGCCACCAGCAGAGAGTCCCACGGGCCCTACGAGCAGTACTTC
CATSRESHGPYEQYF
>TRBD2|TRBV5-1|TRBJ2-1|NA
TGCGCCAGCAGCCCTCGCCCTAGCGGCTACAATGAGCAGTTCTTC
CASSPRPSGYNEQFF
>NA|TRBV10-3|TRBJ2-6|NA
TGTGCCATCAGTGATGGAGGGTCTGGGGCCAACGTCCTGACTTTC
CAISDGGSGANVLTF
>TRBD2|TRBV28|TRBJ2-7|NA
TGTGCCAGCAGTTTATTCGCCGGGGGGGCCTCCTACGAGCAGTACTTC
CASSLFAGGASYEQYF
>TRBD2|TRBV5-1|TRBJ2-3|NA
TGCGCCAGCAGCTTGGAGGCTAGCGGAGATACGCAGTATTTT
CASSLEASGDTQYF
>TRBD1|TRBV6-5|TRBJ2-3|NA
TGTGCCAGCAGCCCCACAGGGGCGGCAGATACGCAGTATTTT
CASSPTGAADTQYF
>NA|TRBV19|TRBJ1-5|NA
TGTGCCACGGGACTTTCAGGGTTGTGGGACAATCAGCCCCAGCATTTT
CATGLSGLWDNQPQHF
>NA|TRBV4-3|TRBJ1-1|many
TGCGCCAGCAGCCAAGGGAAGGCCCAGAACACTGAAGCTTTCTTT
CASSQGKAQNTEAFF